This T cell receptor (beta chain) derives from a study of blood T cell repertoires in COVID-19. About the research overall: Acute and convalescent COVID-19 specimens originated in the United States, Italy and Spain.

TCRdb keeps only in-frame clones here, not all; method: immunoSEQ multiplex PCR. The profile shows 350,000 to 450,000 clones, around 87% of them singletons. V lost 3 bases and J 6 bases, leaving 15 bases between the germline ends. The length of the CDR3 is 13 residues. Germline CDR1 reads DFQATT; CDR2 reads SNEGSKA (reference sequence). Across 24 US areas, participants ranged in age from about 18 to 89 years. The clonotype was recovered from a middle-aged man in a cohort exposed to, infected with or recovered from COVID-19 (not recorded which). The rearrangement links TRBV20-1 to TRBJ2-7, with D perhaps assigned TRBD1 or TRBD2 (5 bases each). The specimen sequenced was PBMCs or T cells enriched from blood (not recorded which). The CDR3 DNA sequence: TGCAGTGCTAGTGAGGGGCGGAGCAGCGAGCAGTACTTC. As protein: CSASEGRSSEQYF.